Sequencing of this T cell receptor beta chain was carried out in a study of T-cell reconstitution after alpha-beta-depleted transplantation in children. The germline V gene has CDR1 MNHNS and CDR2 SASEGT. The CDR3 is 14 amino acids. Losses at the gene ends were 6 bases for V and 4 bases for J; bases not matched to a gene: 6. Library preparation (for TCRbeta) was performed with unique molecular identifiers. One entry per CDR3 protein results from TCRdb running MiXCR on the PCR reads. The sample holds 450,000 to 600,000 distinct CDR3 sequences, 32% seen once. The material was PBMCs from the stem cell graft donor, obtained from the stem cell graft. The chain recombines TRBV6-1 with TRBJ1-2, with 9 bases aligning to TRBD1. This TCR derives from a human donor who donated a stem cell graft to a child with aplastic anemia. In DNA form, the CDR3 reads TGTGCCAGCAGCCGACAGGGGGTGCGCTATGGCTACACCTTC. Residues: CASSRQGVRYGYTF.